The entry below gives a single TCR beta chain sequence along with its context. Original analysis: Quantification of nucleated cells was approximated via reference gene primer amplification. Only in-frame clones appear in the TCRdb table, and some are missing; sequencing was by immunoSEQ multiplex PCR. V and J calls and clone size are given by that table; D and trimming were obtained from the DNA. The repertoire has 250,000 to 350,000 clones, roughly 84% of them found once; the top ten carry almost 1.5%. The sample belongs to a study of blood T cell repertoires in COVID-19. Across the whole study: Sites across the United States, Italy and Spain contributed samples from acute and convalescent COVID-19. Nucleic acid was either cDNA or gDNA, and it came from T cells, B-cell-depleted T cells, or PBMCs.

Patients from Seattle were sampled longitudinally, starting during active infection. The CDR3 consists of 18 residues. After removal of 3 bases from V and 7 bases from J, the junction contained 15 bases not matched to a gene. Germline V gene sequence: CDR1 LNHDA, CDR2 SQIVND (reference sequence). The sample taken for sequencing was peripheral blood. V usage is TRBV19 and J usage is TRBJ2-1; the match to TRBD2 covers 10 bases. The receptor was isolated from a human donor with COVID-19, enrolled during active disease. The donor label of this sample is uncertain. In nucleotides, the CDR3 is TGTGCCAGTAGTATCCCCCGGATAGCGGGAGGTAAAGCGAATGAGCAGTTCTTC. Its protein is CASSIPRIAGGKANEQFF. The full variable domain, rest sourced from reference TRBV19 and TRBJ2-1, is DGGITQSPKYLFRKEGQNVTLSCEQNLNHDAMYWYRQDPGQGLRLIYYSQIVNDFQKGDIAEGYSVSREKKESFPLTVTSAQKNPTAFYLCASSIPRIAGGKANEQFFGPGTRLTVL.